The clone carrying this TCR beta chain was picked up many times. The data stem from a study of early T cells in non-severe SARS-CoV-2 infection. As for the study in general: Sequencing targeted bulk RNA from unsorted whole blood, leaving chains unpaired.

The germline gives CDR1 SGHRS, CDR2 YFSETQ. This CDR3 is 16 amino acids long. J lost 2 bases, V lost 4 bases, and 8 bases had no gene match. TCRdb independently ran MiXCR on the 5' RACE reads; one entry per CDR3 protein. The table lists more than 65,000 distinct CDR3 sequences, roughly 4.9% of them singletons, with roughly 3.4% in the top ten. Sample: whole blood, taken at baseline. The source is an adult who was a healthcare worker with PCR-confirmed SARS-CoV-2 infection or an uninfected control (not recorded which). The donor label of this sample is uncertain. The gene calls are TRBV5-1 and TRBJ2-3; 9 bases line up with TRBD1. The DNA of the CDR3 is TGCGCCAGCAGCCGGGACAGGGTCGACTCCACAGATACGCAGTATTTT. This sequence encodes CASSRDRVDSTDTQYF.